This TCR beta chain was profiled in a study of post-analysis software for immune sequencing data. Overall study: The patients showed relapsing-remitting, secondary progressive and progressive-relapsing multiple sclerosis courses.

Each TCR beta cDNA library carried unique molecular identifiers. Out of roughly 0.85 to 10 million T cells, roughly 0.5 million cDNA molecules were generated. TCRdb re-derived calls from the PCR reads in MiXCR, one entry per CDR3 protein. The table shows about 820,000 distinct CDR3 sequences, with around 53% occurring only once. General observations from the study: Patients showed TRBV5-6, TRBV5-1 and TRBV20-1 among four to six TRBV segments more frequent than in controls.

Concerning this clonotype: Its antigen is not identified.

Germline loops: CDR1 SQVTM, CDR2 ANQGSEA. The CDR3 is 13 residues long. The ends were cut back, 0 bases at V and 4 bases at J, with 10 bases in the middle. This chain connects TRBV29-1 to TRBJ2-7; D uncertain. This TCR was sampled from a girl aged 5-17 years with multiple sclerosis. The sample comprised blood. In nucleotides, the CDR3 is TGCAGCGTTGAAGATCTTTATGGGTACGAGCAGTACTTC. Protein product: CSVEDLYGYEQYF.